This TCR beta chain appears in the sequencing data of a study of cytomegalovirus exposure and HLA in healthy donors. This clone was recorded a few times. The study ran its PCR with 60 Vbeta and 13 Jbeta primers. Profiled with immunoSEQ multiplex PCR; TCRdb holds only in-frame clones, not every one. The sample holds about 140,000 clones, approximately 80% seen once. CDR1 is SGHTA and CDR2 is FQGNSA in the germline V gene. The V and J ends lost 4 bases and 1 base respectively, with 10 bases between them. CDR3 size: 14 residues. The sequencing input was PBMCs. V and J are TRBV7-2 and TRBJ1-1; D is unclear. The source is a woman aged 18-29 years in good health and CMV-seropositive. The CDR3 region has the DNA TGTGCCAGCAGCTCGGAGGAGCCGAACACTGAAGCTTTCTTT. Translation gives CASSSEEPNTEAFF.